A selection of T cell receptor beta chains follows, all from one sample in a study of cytomegalovirus exposure and HLA in healthy donors. Clones were read by immunoSEQ multiplex PCR, and TCRdb kept only the in-frame ones, dropping some. The sample lists 150,000 to 200,000 clones; about four fifths were seen once. Material: PBMCs. The source is a boy aged 10-17 years in good health and CMV-seronegative. CDR3s include the opening cysteine and the closing phenylalanine or tryptophan. Fields, in order: D gene, clone size, J gene, V gene, CDR3 protein, CDR3 DNA. A D gene is named only where the DNA matches it firmly. Clone sizes are given selectively: once, few, many, or a class where the clone is expanded.

>.|few|TRBJ1-3|TRBV6-1
CASSEMGGISGNTIYF
TGTGCCAGCAGTGAAATGGGAGGGATCTCTGGAAACACCATATATTTT
>.|.|TRBJ1-6|TRBV4-3
CASSRSGNSPLHF
TGCGCCAGCAGCCGATCAGGGAATTCACCCCTCCACTTT
>TRBD1|once|TRBJ2-7|TRBV28
CASSSLTGANSYEQYF
TGTGCCAGCAGTTCCCTTACAGGGGCTAACTCCTACGAGCAGTACTTC
>.|.|TRBJ1-4|TRBV5-1
CASTPTGRGGSRNEKLFF
TGCGCCAGCACCCCAACCGGGAGGGGAGGTAGCCGGAATGAAAAACTGTTTTTT
>.|.|TRBJ1-2|TRBV5-6
CASSLLIRDLHGYTF
TGTGCCAGCAGCTTGCTGATCAGGGATCTTCATGGCTACACCTTC
>TRBD1|.|TRBJ1-4|TRBV4-1
CASSPGQGPNEKLFF
TGCGCCAGCAGCCCGGGACAGGGACCTAATGAAAAACTGTTTTTT
>.|.|TRBJ2-7|TRBV27
CASSLSPRFAYEQYF
TGTGCCAGCAGTTTATCACCCAGGTTCGCCTACGAGCAGTACTTC
>.|.|TRBJ1-2|TRBV7-2
CASSPYSTNYGYTF
TGTGCCAGCAGCCCCTACAGCACTAACTATGGCTACACCTTC
>TRBD2|.|TRBJ2-3|TRBV30
CAWNLAGGADTQYF
TGTGCCTGGAATTTAGCGGGAGGGGCGGATACGCAGTATTTT
>TRBD1|once|TRBJ1-2|TRBV6-1
CASRGDRDGGYGYTF
TGTGCCAGCAGGGGAGACAGGGATGGGGGCTATGGCTACACCTTC
>.|.|TRBJ2-5|TRBV5-1
CASSLRRGIQETQYF
TGCGCCAGCAGCTTGCGTCGAGGGATCCAAGAGACCCAGTACTTC
>.|.|TRBJ1-1|TRBV27
CASIDRFADTEAFF
TGTGCCAGCATTGACAGGTTTGCGGACACTGAAGCTTTCTTT
>.|.|TRBJ2-7|TRBV20-1
CSAGTQYEQYF
TGCAGTGCCGGGACACAATACGAGCAGTACTTC
>TRBD1|.|TRBJ1-2|TRBV5-1
CASSGGQNYGYTF
TGCGCCAGCAGCGGGGGACAGAACTATGGCTACACCTTC
>.|.|TRBJ1-2|TRBV19
CASSRAGGGYTF
TGTGCCAGTAGCCGCGCGGGGGGTGGCTACACCTTC
>.|.|TRBJ2-5|TRBV19
CASSLEGRAQETQYF
TGTGCCAGTAGCTTAGAAGGCAGGGCCCAAGAGACCCAGTACTTC
>TRBD1|.|TRBJ1-1|TRBV27
CASSRARQGAEAFF
TGTGCCAGCAGCCGCGCAAGACAGGGCGCTGAAGCTTTCTTT
>.|.|TRBJ1-2|TRBV27
CASSPDRIYGYTF
TGTGCCAGCAGTCCCGACAGGATCTATGGCTACACCTTC
>TRBD1|.|TRBJ1-1|TRBV5-1
CASSLLLRGGTGENTEAFF
TGCGCCAGCAGCTTGTTGCTTAGGGGGGGGACAGGGGAAAACACTGAAGCTTTCTTT
>.|.|TRBJ2-3|TRBV7-3
CASSLSGDTQYF
TGTGCCAGCAGCTTATCCGGGGATACGCAGTATTTT
>TRBD2|.|TRBJ2-7|TRBV27
CASSFVAGGRSYEQYF
TGTGCCAGCAGTTTCGTTGCGGGAGGAAGGTCCTACGAGCAGTACTTC
>.|.|TRBJ2-6|TRBV5-1
CASSVNSPGANVLTF
TGCGCCAGCAGCGTAAACAGCCCTGGGGCCAACGTCCTGACTTTC
>.|.|TRBJ1-5|TRBV2
CASSDNSGNLQPQHF
TGTGCCAGCAGTGATAATTCCGGGAACCTTCAGCCCCAGCATTTT
>.|.|TRBJ2-5|TRBV6-4
CAGPRAGETQYF
TGTGCCGGACCCAGGGCCGGGGAGACCCAGTACTTC
>TRBD2|.|TRBJ2-7|TRBV30
CAWRERPSGNYEQYF
TGTGCCTGGAGAGAAAGACCTAGCGGGAACTACGAGCAGTACTTC
>TRBD2|.|TRBJ2-2|TRBV6-4
CASSDTPHSGSLTGELFF
TGTGCCAGCAGTGACACGCCCCATAGCGGGAGTTTAACCGGGGAGCTGTTTTTT
>.|once|TRBJ2-3|TRBV4-3
CASSQDELKADTQYF
TGCGCCAGCAGCCAAGATGAACTAAAGGCAGATACGCAGTATTTT
>TRBD2|.|TRBJ2-5|TRBV4-1
CASSQLLAGPTGSEQYF
TGCGCCAGCAGCCAACTACTAGCGGGACCCACCGGAAGTGAGCAGTACTTC
>.|.|TRBJ1-5|TRBV5-5
CASSLVQVISNQPQHF
TGTGCCAGCAGCTTGGTTCAGGTGATTAGCAATCAGCCCCAGCATTTT
>.|.|TRBJ1-6|TRBV7-2
CASSLRRGSENSPLHF
TGTGCCAGCAGCTTAAGGCGGGGATCGGAGAATTCACCCCTCCACTTT
>TRBD1|.|TRBJ2-7|TRBV5-1
CASSLLTGAYEQYF
TGCGCCAGCAGCTTGTTAACAGGGGCCTACGAGCAGTACTTC
>TRBD2|few|TRBJ2-5|TRBV27
CASRDSGEETQYF
TGTGCCAGCAGGGATAGCGGGGAAGAGACCCAGTACTTC
>.|.|TRBJ2-1|TRBV7-2
CASSPRGSYEQFF
TGTGCCAGCAGCCCTCGTGGGAGCTACGAGCAGTTCTTC
>TRBD1|.|TRBJ2-3|TRBV4-1
CASSVRDRVTDTQYF
TGCGCCAGCAGCGTCCGGGACAGGGTTACAGATACGCAGTATTTT
>.|.|TRBJ2-5|TRBV25-1
CASSEWASPQETQYF
TGTGCCAGCAGTGAATGGGCCAGTCCCCAAGAGACCCAGTACTTC
>TRBD1|.|TRBJ1-1|TRBV29-1
CSVTQGAADTEAFF
TGCAGCGTTACACAGGGGGCGGCGGACACTGAAGCTTTCTTT
>TRBD2|.|TRBJ2-3|TRBV28
CASSFTSALALPGDTQYF
TGTGCCAGCAGTTTTACGAGTGCACTAGCGCTCCCTGGGGATACGCAGTATTTT
>TRBD1|.|TRBJ1-2|TRBV6-5
CASRPFDRGLRGYTF
TGTGCCAGCAGGCCATTCGACAGGGGCCTACGAGGCTACACCTTC
>TRBD2|once|TRBJ2-1|TRBV5-1
CASSPVPGLAAGSYNEQFF
TGCGCCAGCAGCCCTGTCCCGGGACTAGCGGCCGGCTCCTACAATGAGCAGTTCTTC
>TRBD2|.|TRBJ2-2|TRBV5-4
CASSLPGTSRPGELFF
TGTGCCAGCAGCCTCCCCGGGACTAGCCGACCCGGGGAGCTGTTTTTT
>.|.|TRBJ2-1|TRBV7-9
CASKLGLALDNEQFF
TGTGCCAGCAAATTGGGGCTAGCGCTGGACAATGAGCAGTTCTTC
>TRBD1|.|TRBJ1-4|TRBV30
CAWGESGQINEKLFF
TGTGCCTGGGGGGAATCGGGACAGATTAATGAAAAACTGTTTTTT
>.|.|TRBJ1-1|TRBV18
CASSPGWGLNTEAFF
TGTGCCAGCTCACCAGGATGGGGCTTGAACACTGAAGCTTTCTTT
>TRBD1|.|TRBJ2-1|TRBV6-4
CASGGPGQGINEQFF
TGTGCCAGCGGGGGACCGGGACAGGGTATCAATGAGCAGTTCTTC
>TRBD2|once|TRBJ2-1|TRBV7-3
CASSQGPGLAGGPENEQFF
TGTGCCAGCAGCCAAGGACCGGGACTAGCGGGGGGGCCGGAGAATGAGCAGTTCTTC
>TRBD1|once|TRBJ1-3|TRBV6-5
CASSKQGASGNTIYF
TGTGCCAGCAGTAAACAGGGGGCGTCTGGAAACACCATATATTTT